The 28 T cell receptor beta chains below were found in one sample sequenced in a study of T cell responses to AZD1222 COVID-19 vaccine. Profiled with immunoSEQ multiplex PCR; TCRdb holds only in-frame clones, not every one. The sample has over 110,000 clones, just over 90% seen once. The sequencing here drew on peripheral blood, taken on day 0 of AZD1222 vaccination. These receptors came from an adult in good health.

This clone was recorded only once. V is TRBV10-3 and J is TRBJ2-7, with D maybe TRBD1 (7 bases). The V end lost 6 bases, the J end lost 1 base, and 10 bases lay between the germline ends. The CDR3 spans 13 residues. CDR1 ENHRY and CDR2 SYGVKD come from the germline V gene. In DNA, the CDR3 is TGTGCCATCAGGGAGGGACAGTCCTACGAGCAGTACTTC. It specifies CAIREGQSYEQYF.

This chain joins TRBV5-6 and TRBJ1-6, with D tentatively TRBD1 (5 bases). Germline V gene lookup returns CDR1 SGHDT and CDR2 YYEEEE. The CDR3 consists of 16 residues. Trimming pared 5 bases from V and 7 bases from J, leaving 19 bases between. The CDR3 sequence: CASSLGAAGPNSPLHF. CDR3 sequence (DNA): TGTGCCAGCAGTCTCGGGGCAGCAGGTCCCAATTCACCCCTCCACTTT.

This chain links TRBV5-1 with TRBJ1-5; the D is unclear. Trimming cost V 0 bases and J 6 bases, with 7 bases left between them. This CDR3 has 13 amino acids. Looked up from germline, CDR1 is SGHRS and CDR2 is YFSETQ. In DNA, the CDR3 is TGCGCCAGCAGCTTGGACCTAGCTCAGCCCCAGCATTTT. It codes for CASSLDLAQPQHF. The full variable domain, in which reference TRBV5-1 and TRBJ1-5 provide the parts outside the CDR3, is KAGVTQTPRYLIKTRGQQVTLSCSPISGHRSVSWYQQTPGQGLQFLFEYFSETQRNKGNFPGRFSGRQFSNSRSEMNVSTLELGDSALYLCASSLDLAQPQHFGDGTRLSIL.

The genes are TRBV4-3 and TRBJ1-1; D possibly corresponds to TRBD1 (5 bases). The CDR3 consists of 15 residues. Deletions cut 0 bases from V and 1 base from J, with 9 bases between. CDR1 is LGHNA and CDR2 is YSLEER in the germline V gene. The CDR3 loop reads CASSQELRGNTEAFF. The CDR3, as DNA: TGCGCCAGCAGCCAAGAACTGAGGGGGAACACTGAAGCTTTCTTT.

The chain's CDR3 is CASTPGWMNTEAFF. In DNA, the CDR3 is TGTGCCAGCACTCCAGGGTGGATGAACACTGAAGCTTTCTTT. The chain joins TRBV6-1 to TRBJ1-1, with D possibly being TRBD1 (5 bases). The CDR3 has 14 residues. V was trimmed by 7 bases and J by 0 bases, leaving 12 bases between them. Germline loops: CDR1 MNHNS, CDR2 SASEGT.

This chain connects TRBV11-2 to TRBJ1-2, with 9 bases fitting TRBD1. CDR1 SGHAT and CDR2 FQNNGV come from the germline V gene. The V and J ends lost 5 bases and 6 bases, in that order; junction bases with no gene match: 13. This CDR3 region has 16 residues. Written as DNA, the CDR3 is TGTGCCAGCAGCCACCTATCCGGGACAGGGAACCATGGCTACACCTTC. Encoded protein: CASSHLSGTGNHGYTF.

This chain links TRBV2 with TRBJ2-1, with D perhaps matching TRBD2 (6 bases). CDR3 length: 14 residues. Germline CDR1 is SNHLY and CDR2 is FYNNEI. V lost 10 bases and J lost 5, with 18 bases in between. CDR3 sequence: CATRGGVADNEQFF. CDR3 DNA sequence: TGTGCCACTCGGGGCGGGGTTGCAGACAATGAGCAGTTCTTC.

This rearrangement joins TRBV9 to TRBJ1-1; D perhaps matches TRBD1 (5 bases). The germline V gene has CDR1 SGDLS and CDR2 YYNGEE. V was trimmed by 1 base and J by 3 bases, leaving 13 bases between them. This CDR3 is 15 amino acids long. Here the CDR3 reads CASSVSWGKDTEAFF. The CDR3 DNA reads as TGTGCCAGCAGCGTATCTTGGGGGAAGGACACTGAAGCTTTCTTT.

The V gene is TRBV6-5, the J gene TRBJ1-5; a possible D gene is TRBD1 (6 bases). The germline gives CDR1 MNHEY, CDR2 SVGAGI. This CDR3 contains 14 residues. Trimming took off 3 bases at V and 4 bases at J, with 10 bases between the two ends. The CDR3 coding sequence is TGTGCCAGCAGTTATGGACAGACTAATCAGCCCCAGCATTTT. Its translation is CASSYGQTNQPQHF.

The CDR3 DNA reads TGTGCCAGCAGCCCCCCGGGACAGGGTGGTCAGCCCCAGCATTTT. Translated, it gives CASSPPGQGGQPQHF. J is TRBJ1-5 and V is TRBV28; 9 nucleotides line up with TRBD1. Per germline, CDR1 MDHEN and CDR2 SYDVKM. CDR3 length equals 15 residues. The ends lost 6 bases at V and 6 bases at J; junction bases unmatched: 9.

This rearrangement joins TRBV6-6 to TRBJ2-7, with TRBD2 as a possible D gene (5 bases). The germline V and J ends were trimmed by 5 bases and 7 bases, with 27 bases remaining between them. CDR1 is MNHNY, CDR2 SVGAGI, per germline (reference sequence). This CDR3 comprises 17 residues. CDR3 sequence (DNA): TGTGCCAGCAGTCCCCTCCTTGGAGCGGACCTCCTAGGGGAGCAGTACTTC. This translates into CASSPLLGADLLGEQYF.

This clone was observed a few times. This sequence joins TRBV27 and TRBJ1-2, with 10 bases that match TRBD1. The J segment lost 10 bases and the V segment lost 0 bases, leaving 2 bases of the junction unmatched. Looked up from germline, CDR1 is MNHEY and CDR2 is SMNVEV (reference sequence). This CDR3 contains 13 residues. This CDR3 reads CASSLSGTGAYTF. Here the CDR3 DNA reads TGTGCCAGCAGTTTATCCGGGACAGGGGCCTACACCTTC.

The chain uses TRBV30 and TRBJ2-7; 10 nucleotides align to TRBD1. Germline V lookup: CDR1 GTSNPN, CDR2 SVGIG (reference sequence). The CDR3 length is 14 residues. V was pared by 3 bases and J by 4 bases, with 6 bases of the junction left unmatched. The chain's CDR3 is CAWRGRDRGYEQYF. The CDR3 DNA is TGTGCCTGGAGGGGCCGGGACAGGGGATACGAGCAGTACTTC. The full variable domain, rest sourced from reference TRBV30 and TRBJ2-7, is SQTIHQWPATLVQPVGSPLSLECTVEGTSNPNLYWYRQAAGRGLQLLFYSVGIGQISSEVPQNLSASRPQDRQFILSSKKLLLSDSGFYLCAWRGRDRGYEQYFGPGTRLTVT.

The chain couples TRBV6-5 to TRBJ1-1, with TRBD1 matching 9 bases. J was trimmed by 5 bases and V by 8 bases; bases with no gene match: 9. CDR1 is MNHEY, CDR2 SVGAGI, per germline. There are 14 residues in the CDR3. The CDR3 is CASPRPGTGTEAFF. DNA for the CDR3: TGTGCCAGCCCTCGTCCCGGGACAGGGACTGAAGCTTTCTTT.

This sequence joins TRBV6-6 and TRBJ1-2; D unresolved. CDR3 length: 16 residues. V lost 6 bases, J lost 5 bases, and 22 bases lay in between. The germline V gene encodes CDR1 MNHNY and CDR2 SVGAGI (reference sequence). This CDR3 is CASSRATRGSEYGYTF. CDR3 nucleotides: TGTGCCAGCAGCCGAGCCACCAGAGGGTCGGAGTATGGCTACACCTTC.

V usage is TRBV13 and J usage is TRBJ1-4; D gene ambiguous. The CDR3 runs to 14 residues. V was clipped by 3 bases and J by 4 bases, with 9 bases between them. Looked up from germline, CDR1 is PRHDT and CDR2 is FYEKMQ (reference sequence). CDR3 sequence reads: CASSFRRNNEKLFF. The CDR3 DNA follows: TGTGCCAGCAGCTTTAGGAGGAATAATGAAAAACTGTTTTTT.

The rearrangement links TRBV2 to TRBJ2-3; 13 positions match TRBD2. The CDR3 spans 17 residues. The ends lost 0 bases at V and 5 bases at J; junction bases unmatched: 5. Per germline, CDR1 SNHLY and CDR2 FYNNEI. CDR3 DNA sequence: TGTGCCAGCAGTGAAGCGCGACTAGCGGGGGGAGGAGATACGCAGTATTTT. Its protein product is CASSEARLAGGGDTQYF.

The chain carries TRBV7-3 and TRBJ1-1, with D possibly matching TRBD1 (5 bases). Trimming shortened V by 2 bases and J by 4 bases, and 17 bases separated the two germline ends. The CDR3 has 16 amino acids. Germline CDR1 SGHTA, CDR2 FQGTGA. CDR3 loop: CASSLRPVSGGTEAFF. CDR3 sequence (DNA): TGTGCCAGCAGCTTACGTCCCGTCTCGGGGGGCACTGAAGCTTTCTTT.

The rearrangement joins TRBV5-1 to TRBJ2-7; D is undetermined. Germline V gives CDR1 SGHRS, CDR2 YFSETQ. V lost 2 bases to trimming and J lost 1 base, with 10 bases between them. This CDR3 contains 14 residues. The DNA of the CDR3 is TGCGCCAGCAGCTTAATGACGGCATCCTACGAGCAGTACTTC. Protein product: CASSLMTASYEQYF.

CDR3 bases: TGTGCCAGCAGCTCCGAGGTCGGGACAGCTTCCTACGAGCAGTACTTC. Translation gives CASSSEVGTASYEQYF. The genes are TRBV5-6 and TRBJ2-7; 7 bases align to TRBD1. Germline V CDR1 and CDR2: SGHDT, YYEEEE. The CDR3 runs 16 residues. The V segment lost 3 bases and the J segment 1 base; nucleotides outside the gene matches: 10.

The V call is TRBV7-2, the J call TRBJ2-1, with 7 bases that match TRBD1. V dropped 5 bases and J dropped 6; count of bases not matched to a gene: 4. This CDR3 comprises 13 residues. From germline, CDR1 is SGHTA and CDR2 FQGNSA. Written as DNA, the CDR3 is TGTGCCAGCAGCCCCAGGGGGATCAATGAGCAGTTCTTC. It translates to CASSPRGINEQFF.

CDR3 residues: CATSRAYFDRNEKLFF. In nucleotides, the CDR3 is TGTGCCACCAGCAGAGCCTACTTTGACAGGAATGAAAAACTGTTTTTT. The chain employs TRBV15 and TRBJ1-4; TRBD1 might be the D (6 bases). The CDR3 totals 16 residues. The V end was cut by 1 base, the J end by 5 bases, with 14 bases between. Germline assignment: CDR1 LNHNV and CDR2 YYDKDF (reference sequence).

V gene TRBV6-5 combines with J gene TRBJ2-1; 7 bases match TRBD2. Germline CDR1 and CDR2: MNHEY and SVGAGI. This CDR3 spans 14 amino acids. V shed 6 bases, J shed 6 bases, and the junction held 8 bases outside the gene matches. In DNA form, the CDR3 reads TGTGCCAGCAGGCGGACTAGTCCAGGCAATGAGCAGTTCTTC. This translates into CASRRTSPGNEQFF.

The CDR3 spells CASSLWWRGRGNTEAFF. As DNA, the CDR3 is TGTGCCAGCAGCTTGTGGTGGAGGGGCAGGGGGAACACTGAAGCTTTCTTT. The chain has TRBV5-6 and TRBJ1-1, with D possibly TRBD1 on 6 matching bases. CDR1 SGHDT and CDR2 YYEEEE come from the germline V gene. This CDR3 region has 17 residues. The V end lost 1 base, the J end lost 1 base, and 17 bases lay between the germline ends.

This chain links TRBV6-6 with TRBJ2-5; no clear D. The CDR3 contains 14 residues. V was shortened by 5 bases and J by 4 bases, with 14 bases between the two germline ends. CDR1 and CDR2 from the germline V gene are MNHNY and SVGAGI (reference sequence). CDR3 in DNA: TGTGCCAGCAGTCGCAACTTAGTAACAGAGACCCAGTACTTC. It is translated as CASSRNLVTETQYF.

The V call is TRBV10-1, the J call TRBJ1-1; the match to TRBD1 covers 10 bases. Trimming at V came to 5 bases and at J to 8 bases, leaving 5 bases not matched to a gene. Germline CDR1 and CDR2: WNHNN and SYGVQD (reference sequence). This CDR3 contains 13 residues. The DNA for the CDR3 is TGCGCCAGCAGTTCGGGACAGGGGACCGAAGCTTTCTTT. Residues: CASSSGQGTEAFF.

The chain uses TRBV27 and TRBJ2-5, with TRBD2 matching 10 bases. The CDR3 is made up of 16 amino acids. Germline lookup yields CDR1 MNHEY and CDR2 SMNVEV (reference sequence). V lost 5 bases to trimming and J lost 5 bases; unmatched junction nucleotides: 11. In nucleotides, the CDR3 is TGTGCCAGCAGTCCCATAGGGAGCGGGGGGGCGGAGACCCAGTACTTC. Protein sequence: CASSPIGSGGAETQYF.

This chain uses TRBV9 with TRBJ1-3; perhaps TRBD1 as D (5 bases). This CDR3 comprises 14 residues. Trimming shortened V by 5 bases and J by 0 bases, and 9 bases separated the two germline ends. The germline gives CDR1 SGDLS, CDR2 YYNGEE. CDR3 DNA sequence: TGTGCCAGCAGGGGGGGGTCCTCTGGAAACACCATATATTTT. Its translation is CASRGGSSGNTIYF.